Here is one T cell receptor beta chain with its context. Its antigen is as yet unknown. The CDR3 runs to 16 residues. Trimming took off 2 bases at V and 0 bases at J, with 10 bases between the two ends. From germline, CDR1 is MNHNS and CDR2 SASEGT. The sample belongs to a study of shared clonotypes between healthy human individuals. Study-wide background: The cohort had a couple of women and a few men, ages 18 to 49. Each donor's CD8 memory used one plate, CD8 naive two, each CD4 subset three.

Whole-study results and caveats: Estimated richness values were generally larger in naive subsets than in memory subsets.

In replicate PCRs of sorted subsets, 150 to 200 ng DNA, approximately 32,000 T cell genomes, was used. The table came from immunoSEQ multiplex PCR; TCRdb's copy has only in-frame clones and leaves some out. The data show 1 million to 1.2 million clones, with roughly 77% seen just once and over 0.8% held by the top ten. The receptor's source is a young man in good health. Some clones in this sample may be carry-over from other donors' samples. The chain employs TRBV6-1 and TRBJ2-2; TRBD1 might be the D (5 bases). Material: memory CD4+ T cells from PBMCs. Specified subset: CD45RA-negative fraction. The CDR3 spells CASSEQGAPNTGELFF. The CDR3 nucleotides read TGTGCCAGCAGTGAACAGGGCGCCCCGAACACCGGGGAGCTGTTTTTT.